This TCR beta chain stems from a study of blood T cell repertoires in COVID-19 (dated by TCRdb to the early 2020s). Background for the entire study: Samples from collaborators originated in the United States, Italy and Spain and spanned both the acute and convalescent phases of COVID-19. HLA class I and class II types, where available, came from metadata supplied by the sample provider rather than from assay-based typing. The samples were drawn from two sources: the first 160 participants of the ongoing ImmuneRACE study, and some 1,300 subjects contributed by 6 global collaborators. The sample metadata nearly always contained a de-identified subject ID, COVID-19 status, age in years and sex. The repertoires were released in a freely available public database intended as a resource for research on the immune response to SARS-CoV-2. Deeply sampled blood TCRbeta repertoires from subjects exposed to, actively infected with, or recovered from COVID-19 were included in the dataset. The prospective study material was composed of cDNA or gDNA derived from T cells, B-cell-depleted T cells, or PBMCs.

As for this clone: The antigen it binds to is not known. No per-base quality is available; no much larger clone lies one base away.

Participants in the prospective study were enrolled through a virtual design, were aged about 18 to 89 years, and lived in about two dozen United States geographic areas. In the prospective study, cohorts were assigned on the basis of participant-reported clinical history obtained from a screening survey and a study questionnaire. Recovered participants in ImmuneRACE Cohort 3 were defined as having two consecutive negative NP/OP PCR tests, clearance from a healthcare professional, or resolution of symptoms. In the prospective study, mobile phlebotomists collected whole blood, serum and a nasopharyngeal or oropharyngeal swab from each participant. Participants in the prospective study had the option to provide additional blood draws and questionnaires over a 2-month period. Before DNA extraction, blood samples from the prospective study were shipped at room temperature or frozen. TCRbeta CDR3 regions were amplified from genomic DNA by means of the immunoSEQ Assay, a bias-controlled multiplex PCR. The authors' pipeline ran thus. The number of nucleated cells in each sample was estimated from the amplification of reference gene primers within the assay. To quantify the absolute abundance of each unique TCRbeta CDR3 rearrangement, sequence reads were collapsed and filtered. Productive Simpson clonality was computed per sample as the square root of Simpson's diversity index over productive rearrangements. The immuneACCESS repertoire file appears here via TCRdb, limited to in-frame rearrangements. These files lack a portion of the clones; in checked studies, under half of the deficit traces to unresolved V genes, and the cause of the others is not known. Clone size and V and J calls were adopted from that table, with D and trimming inferred from the DNA. The sample profile shows a few hundred thousand clones; over 80% of them were found once. 8% to 9% of the sample lies in the top ten.

General conclusions and limits of the study: The amount of clinical and demographic metadata varied by source and participant and was provided uncurated.

V is shortened by 2 bases, J by 4 bases, and the region joining them spans 11 bases. The CDR3 runs 15 residues from the cysteine to the phenylalanine. Kept here is only the CDR3 DNA, which spans 45 bases and is read in frame from base 1. Sequences LNHDA (CDR1) and SQIVND (CDR2) are obtained from the germline V gene (reference sequence). The chain was built from TRBV19 and TRBJ1-4, with TRBD1 perhaps the D gene, on 6 matching bases. This receptor was taken from a woman between 18 and 29 years old who had recovered from COVID-19. The source material was PBMCs or T cells enriched from blood (not recorded which). The CDR3 region has the sequence CASSIRTAHNEKLFF. In nucleotide form, the sequence is TGTGCCAGTAGTATACGGACAGCCCATAATGAAAAACTGTTTTTT.